The rows below give T cell receptor beta chains drawn from one sample of a study of radiotherapy plus CTLA-4 blockade in lung cancer. The method was immunoSEQ multiplex PCR; TCRdb's version includes in-frame clones alone and lacks a portion of them. Of tens of thousands of clones in the sample, roughly 88% were seen once. The input for sequencing was peripheral blood, taken from a patient treated with radiotherapy plus ipilimumab. All receptors derive from a human donor with non-small cell lung cancer whose response to radiotherapy plus ipilimumab could not be evaluated. Both conserved end residues are part of each CDR3. The D gene is left open where the match is weak. Size values are once, few and many counts, or a class for expanded clones, and some rows have none.

length	D	size	J	V	DNA	CDR3
14	NA	NA	TRBJ1-2	TRBV5-1	TGCGCCAGCAGCTTGTCCCAGATAAACTATGGCTACACCTTC	CASSLSQINYGYTF
14	NA	few	TRBJ1-4	TRBV6-6	TGTGCCAGCAGTTCGGGGACACAATCGGAAAAACTGTTTTTT	CASSSGTQSEKLFF
12	NA	NA	TRBJ1-1	TRBV6-6	TGTGCCAGCGGAGGGTCTCATGGGGAAGCTTTCTTT	CASGGSHGEAFF
16	NA	NA	TRBJ1-5	TRBV18	TGTGCCAGCTCATTCGAGGAGGTAGGGAGCAATCAGCCCCAGCATTTT	CASSFEEVGSNQPQHF
15	TRBD2	once	TRBJ2-2	TRBV19	TGTGCCAGTAGTATCGGGAGGGACTATACCGGGGAGCTGTTTTTT	CASSIGRDYTGELFF
14	NA	NA	TRBJ1-1	TRBV28	TGTGCCAGCAGTCTTACAGGGCGGACCACTGAAGCTTTCTTT	CASSLTGRTTEAFF
14	NA	NA	TRBJ2-6	TRBV2	TGTGCGACCTGGAGTGGGTCCGGGGCCAACGTCCTGACTTTC	CATWSGSGANVLTF
14	TRBD2	NA	TRBJ2-5	TRBV28	TGTGCCAGCAGTCGGAGGGGCGGGAGCGAGACCCAGTACTTC	CASSRRGGSETQYF
13	NA	few	TRBJ2-3	TRBV4-1	TGCGCCAGCAGCCAAGAGGGGAGAAATACGCAGTATTTT	CASSQEGRNTQYF
15	TRBD1	NA	TRBJ1-6	TRBV5-1	TGCGCCAGCCGTACAGGGGAAGGGTATAATTCACCCCTCCACTTT	CASRTGEGYNSPLHF
15	TRBD2	NA	TRBJ2-5	TRBV5-1	TGCGCCAGCAGCTTGGATAGCGGGAGGGGAGGGGCCCAGTACTTC	CASSLDSGRGGAQYF
16	TRBD1	NA	TRBJ1-1	TRBV19	TGTGCCAGTAGTGACCCGACAGGGAATGCGGGCACTGAAGCTTTCTTT	CASSDPTGNAGTEAFF
15	NA	NA	TRBJ2-3	TRBV5-1	TGCGCCAGCAGCGTGGACAGACAACCTACAGATACGCAGTATTTT	CASSVDRQPTDTQYF
16	TRBD1	NA	TRBJ2-2	TRBV7-8	TGTGCCAGCAGCTTCCCGGGGGGGACAGGGGTGAGGGAGCTGTTTTTT	CASSFPGGTGVRELFF
13	TRBD1	once	TRBJ2-7	TRBV5-4	TGTGCCAGCAGCTTGACAGGGGGAGACGAGCAGTACTTC	CASSLTGGDEQYF
16	TRBD1	NA	TRBJ2-5	TRBV5-1	TGCGCCAGCAGCCCGGGGACAGGGGGCATGGCAGAGACCCAGTACTTC	CASSPGTGGMAETQYF
14	TRBD2	NA	TRBJ2-7	TRBV10-1	TGCGCCAGCAGTGAGTCCCTGGGAGGGCACGAGCAGTACTTC	CASSESLGGHEQYF
17	NA	NA	TRBJ2-6	TRBV19	TGTGCCAGTAGTTTAGGACTTTTCCGCTCTGGGGCCAACGTCCTGACTTTC	CASSLGLFRSGANVLTF
12	NA	NA	TRBJ1-5	TRBV30	TGTGCCTGGAGTGTACCTCATAGGCCCCAGCATTTT	CAWSVPHRPQHF
13	TRBD1	NA	TRBJ2-7	TRBV18	TGTGCCAGCTCCCTCGGACAGGACTACGAGCAGTACTTC	CASSLGQDYEQYF
17	TRBD2	NA	TRBJ2-1	TRBV2	TGTGCCAGCAGTGAAAATAGCGGGGGGGTCTCCTACAATGAGCAGTTCTTC	CASSENSGGVSYNEQFF
16	NA	NA	TRBJ1-6	TRBV7-6	TGTGCCAGCAGCTTGACAGGTCGCTCCTATAATTCACCCCTCCACTTT	CASSLTGRSYNSPLHF
16	NA	few	TRBJ1-6	TRBV7-8	TGTGCCAGCAGCTTACAATGGGGCCAGGTAAATTCACCCCTCCACTTT	CASSLQWGQVNSPLHF
14	NA	NA	TRBJ2-1	TRBV5-4	TGTGCCAGCAGCTTGTACCAGGGAAGCAATGAGCAGTTCTTC	CASSLYQGSNEQFF
13	NA	NA	TRBJ2-2	TRBV19	TGTGCCAGTAGCGTGACACCCACCGGGGAGCTGTTTTTT	CASSVTPTGELFF
15	TRBD1	NA	TRBJ2-1	TRBV6-5	TGTGCCAGCAGCCCGACCGGGACAGCCTACAATGAGCAGTTCTTC	CASSPTGTAYNEQFF
12	NA	NA	TRBJ1-4	TRBV6-1	TGTGCCAGCAGCCGAGGTTGGGAAAAACTGTTTTTT	CASSRGWEKLFF
13	NA	NA	TRBJ2-5	TRBV6-4	TGTGCCAGCAGACCGACTAGAGAAGAGACCCAGTACTTC	CASRPTREETQYF
14	TRBD1	few	TRBJ2-7	TRBV5-6	TGTGCCAGCAGCTTGGGACAGGGGGTCTACGAGCAGTACTTC	CASSLGQGVYEQYF
14	NA	NA	TRBJ2-1	TRBV11-3	TGTGCCAGCAGCTTTACAGGGGGGGACAATGAGCAGTTCTTC	CASSFTGGDNEQFF
14	TRBD1	NA	TRBJ2-5	TRBV7-2	TGTGCCAGCAGCCGCGGGACAGGGCCAGAGACCCAGTACTTC	CASSRGTGPETQYF
14	NA	NA	TRBJ1-5	TRBV6-1	TGTGCCAGCAGTGAACTAGGGGGCAATCAGCCCCAGCATTTT	CASSELGGNQPQHF
16	TRBD2	NA	TRBJ2-3	TRBV28	TGTGCCAGCAGTAGTTCTAGCGGGAGCTACCCAGATACGCAGTATTTT	CASSSSSGSYPDTQYF
15	TRBD1	NA	TRBJ1-1	TRBV19	TGTGCCAGTAGTTCGGGGACAGGATTGAACACTGAAGCTTTCTTT	CASSSGTGLNTEAFF
14	TRBD1	NA	TRBJ1-2	TRBV28	TGTGCCAGCAGGGGGGGACAGTTTAGCTATGGCTACACCTTC	CASRGGQFSYGYTF
14	NA	NA	TRBJ2-5	TRBV27	TGTGCCAGCAGTTTGGGCAGGGTCCAAGAGACCCAGTACTTC	CASSLGRVQETQYF
13	NA	once	TRBJ2-2	TRBV19	TGTGCCAGTAGTACAGGGCGGCCCGGGGAGCTGTTTTTT	CASSTGRPGELFF
16	TRBD1	NA	TRBJ1-1	TRBV6-5	TGTGCCAGCAGTTACACCTCCGGGACAGTGAACACTGAAGCTTTCTTT	CASSYTSGTVNTEAFF
14	NA	NA	TRBJ1-1	TRBV7-9	TGTGCCAGCAGCTTAACGCGGGGTCCCACTGAAGCTTTCTTT	CASSLTRGPTEAFF
16	TRBD2	NA	TRBJ2-3	TRBV30	TGTGCCTGGAGTGTAGGACTAGCGGGAGGGCCGGATACGCAGTATTTT	CAWSVGLAGGPDTQYF
15	TRBD1	NA	TRBJ1-4	TRBV7-9	TGTGCCAGCAGCCGACAGGGGGCCATTGGGGAAAAACTGTTTTTT	CASSRQGAIGEKLFF
16	NA	NA	TRBJ2-3	TRBV9	TGTGCCAGCAGCGTAGTTGCGGGGGCCTGGGCAGATACGCAGTATTTT	CASSVVAGAWADTQYF
13	NA	few	TRBJ2-5	TRBV19	TGTGCCAGTAGCAGGGGCGCTACAGAGACCCAGTACTTC	CASSRGATETQYF
18	TRBD2	NA	TRBJ2-1	TRBV7-9	TGTGCCAGCAGCTCCGGGACTAGCGCCCACAGCTCCTACAATGAGCAGTTCTTC	CASSSGTSAHSSYNEQFF
14	TRBD2	once	TRBJ2-7	TRBV28	TGTGCCAGCAGTTTCCCCGGGGGGAGTTACGAGCAGTACTTC	CASSFPGGSYEQYF
20	NA	once	TRBJ1-6	TRBV5-1	TGCGCCAGCAGCTTGTCCCCCGTTATGGGGGCCGGGATTATAGAATCACCCCTCCACTTT	CASSLSPVMGAGIIESPLHF
16	NA	NA	TRBJ2-1	TRBV30	TGTGCCTGGAGTGCCCTCTTAGCGGTGGCCTACAATGAGCAGTTCTTC	CAWSALLAVAYNEQFF
17	TRBD2	NA	TRBJ2-5	TRBV7-2	TGTGCCAGCAGCTCCCAATGGGGTAGCGGGTTTCAAGAGACCCAGTACTTC	CASSSQWGSGFQETQYF
15	NA	NA	TRBJ1-3	TRBV25-1	TGTGCCAGCAGTGAATCTCCGGGAAGCGGAAACACCATATATTTT	CASSESPGSGNTIYF
14	NA	NA	TRBJ1-1	TRBV11-2	TGTGCCAGCAGCTTAGACCCGGGGGGCACTGAAGCTTTCTTT	CASSLDPGGTEAFF